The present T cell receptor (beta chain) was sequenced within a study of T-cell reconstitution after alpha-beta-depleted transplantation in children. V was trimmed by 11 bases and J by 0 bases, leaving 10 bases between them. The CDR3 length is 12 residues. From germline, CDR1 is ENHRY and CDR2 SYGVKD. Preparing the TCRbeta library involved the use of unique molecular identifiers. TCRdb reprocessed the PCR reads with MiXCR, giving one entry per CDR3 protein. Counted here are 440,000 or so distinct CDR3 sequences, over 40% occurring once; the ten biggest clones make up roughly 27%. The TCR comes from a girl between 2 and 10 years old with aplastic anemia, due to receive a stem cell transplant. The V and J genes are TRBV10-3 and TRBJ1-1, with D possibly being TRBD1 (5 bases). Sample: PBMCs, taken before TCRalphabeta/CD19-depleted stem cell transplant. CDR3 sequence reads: CASRGMNTEAFF. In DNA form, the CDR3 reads TGTGCCTCTCGGGGGATGAACACTGAAGCTTTCTTT.